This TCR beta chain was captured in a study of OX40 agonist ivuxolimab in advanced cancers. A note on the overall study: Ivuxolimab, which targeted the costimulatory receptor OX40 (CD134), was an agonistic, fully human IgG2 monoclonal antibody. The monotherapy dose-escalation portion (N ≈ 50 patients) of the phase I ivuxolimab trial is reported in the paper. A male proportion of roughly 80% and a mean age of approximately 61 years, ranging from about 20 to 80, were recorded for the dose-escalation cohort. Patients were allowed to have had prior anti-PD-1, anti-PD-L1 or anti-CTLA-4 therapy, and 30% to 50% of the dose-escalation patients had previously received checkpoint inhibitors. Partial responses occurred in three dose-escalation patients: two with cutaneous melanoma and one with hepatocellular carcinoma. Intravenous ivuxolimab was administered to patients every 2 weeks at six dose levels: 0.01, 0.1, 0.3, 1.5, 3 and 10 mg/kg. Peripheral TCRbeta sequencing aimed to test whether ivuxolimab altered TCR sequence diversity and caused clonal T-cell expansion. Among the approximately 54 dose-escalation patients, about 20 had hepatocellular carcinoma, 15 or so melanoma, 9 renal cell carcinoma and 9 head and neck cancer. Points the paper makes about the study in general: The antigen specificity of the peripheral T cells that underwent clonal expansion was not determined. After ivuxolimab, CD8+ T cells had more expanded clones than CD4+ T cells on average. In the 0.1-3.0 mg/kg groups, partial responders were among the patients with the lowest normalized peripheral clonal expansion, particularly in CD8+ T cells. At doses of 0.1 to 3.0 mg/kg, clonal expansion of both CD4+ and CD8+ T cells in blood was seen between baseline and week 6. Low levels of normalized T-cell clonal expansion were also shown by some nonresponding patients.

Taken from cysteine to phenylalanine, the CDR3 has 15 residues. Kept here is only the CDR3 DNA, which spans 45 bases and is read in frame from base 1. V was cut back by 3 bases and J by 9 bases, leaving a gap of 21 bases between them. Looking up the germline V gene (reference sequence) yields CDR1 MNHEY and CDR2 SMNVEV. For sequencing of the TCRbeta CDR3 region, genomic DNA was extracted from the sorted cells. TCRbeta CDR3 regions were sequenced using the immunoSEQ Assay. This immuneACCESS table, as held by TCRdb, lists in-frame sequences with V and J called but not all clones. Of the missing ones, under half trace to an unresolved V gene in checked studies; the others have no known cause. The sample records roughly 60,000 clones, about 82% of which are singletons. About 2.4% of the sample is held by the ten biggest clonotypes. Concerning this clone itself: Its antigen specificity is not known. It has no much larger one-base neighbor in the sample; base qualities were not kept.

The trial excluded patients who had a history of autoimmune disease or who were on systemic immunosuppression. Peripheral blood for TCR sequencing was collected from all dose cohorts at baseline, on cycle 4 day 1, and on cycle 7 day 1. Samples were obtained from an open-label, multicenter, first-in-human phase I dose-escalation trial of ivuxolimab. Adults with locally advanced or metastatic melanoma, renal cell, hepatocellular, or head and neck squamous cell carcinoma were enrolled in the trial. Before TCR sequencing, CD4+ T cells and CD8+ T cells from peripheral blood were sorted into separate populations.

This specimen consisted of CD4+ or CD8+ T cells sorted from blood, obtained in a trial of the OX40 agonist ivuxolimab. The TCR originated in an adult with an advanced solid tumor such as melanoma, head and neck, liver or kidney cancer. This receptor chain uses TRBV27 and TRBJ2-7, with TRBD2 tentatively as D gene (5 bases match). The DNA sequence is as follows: TGTGCCAGCAGTTTGTCTGGTTACGGGGATCAGCGGCAGTACTTC. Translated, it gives CASSLSGYGDQRQYF.